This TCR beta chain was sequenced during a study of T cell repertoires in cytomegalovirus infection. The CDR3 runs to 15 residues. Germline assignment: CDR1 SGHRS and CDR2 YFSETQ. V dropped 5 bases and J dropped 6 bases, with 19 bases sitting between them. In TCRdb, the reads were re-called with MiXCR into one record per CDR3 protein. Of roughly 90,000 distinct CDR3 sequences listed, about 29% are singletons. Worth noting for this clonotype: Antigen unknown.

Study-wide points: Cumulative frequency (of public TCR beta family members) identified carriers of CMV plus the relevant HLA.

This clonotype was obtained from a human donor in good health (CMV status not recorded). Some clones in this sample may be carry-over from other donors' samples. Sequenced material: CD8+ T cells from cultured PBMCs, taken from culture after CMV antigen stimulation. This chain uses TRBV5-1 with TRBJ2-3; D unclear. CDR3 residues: CASSSTDMPGDTQYF. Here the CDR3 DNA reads TGCGCCAGCAGTTCTACTGATATGCCCGGTGATACGCAGTATTTT.